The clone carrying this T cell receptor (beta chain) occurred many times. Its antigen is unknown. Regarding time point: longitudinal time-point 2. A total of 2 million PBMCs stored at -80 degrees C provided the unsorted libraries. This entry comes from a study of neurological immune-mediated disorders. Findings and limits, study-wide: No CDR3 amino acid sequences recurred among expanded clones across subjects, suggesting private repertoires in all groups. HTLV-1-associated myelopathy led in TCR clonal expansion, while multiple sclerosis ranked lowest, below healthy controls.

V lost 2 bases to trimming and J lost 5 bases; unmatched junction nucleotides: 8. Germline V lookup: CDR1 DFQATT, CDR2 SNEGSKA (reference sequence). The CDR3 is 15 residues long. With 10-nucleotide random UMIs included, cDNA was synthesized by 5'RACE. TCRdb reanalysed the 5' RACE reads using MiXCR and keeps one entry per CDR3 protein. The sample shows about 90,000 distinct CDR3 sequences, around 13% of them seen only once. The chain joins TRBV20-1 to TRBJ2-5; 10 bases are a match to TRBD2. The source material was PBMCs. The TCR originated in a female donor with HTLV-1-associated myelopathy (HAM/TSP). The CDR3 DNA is TGCAGTGCTAGACCAGCGGGGGGGCTCTCGGAGACCCAGTACTTC. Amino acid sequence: CSARPAGGLSETQYF.